The T cell receptor beta chain described here comes from a study of T cell repertoires in cytomegalovirus infection. For the study at large: The study used recently identified HLA-C-restricted and well-studied HLA-B-restricted CMV epitopes. Notes on the study in general: The ex vivo response showed dominance by HLA-C-restricted CMV-specific TCR beta clonotypes.

Concerning this clonotype itself: Its antigen is undetermined.

MiXCR, run by TCRdb on the reads, gives a single entry per CDR3 protein. The repertoire holds about 890,000 distinct CDR3 sequences, with approximately 32% as singletons. The CDR3 has 14 amino acids. Trimming took 0 bases from V and 2 from J, leaving 7 bases between them. Per the germline V gene, CDR1 is SGHNT and CDR2 is YYREEE (reference sequence). The source was cultured CD8+ T cells from PBMCs, collected from culture after CMV antigen stimulation. The gene calls are TRBV5-4 and TRBJ2-3; D uncertain. The receptor's source is a human donor in good health (CMV status not recorded). Some clones in this sample may be carry-over from other donors' samples. The CDR3, as DNA: TGTGCCAGCAGCTTGGAACACTCCACAGATACGCAGTATTTT. Protein sequence: CASSLEHSTDTQYF.